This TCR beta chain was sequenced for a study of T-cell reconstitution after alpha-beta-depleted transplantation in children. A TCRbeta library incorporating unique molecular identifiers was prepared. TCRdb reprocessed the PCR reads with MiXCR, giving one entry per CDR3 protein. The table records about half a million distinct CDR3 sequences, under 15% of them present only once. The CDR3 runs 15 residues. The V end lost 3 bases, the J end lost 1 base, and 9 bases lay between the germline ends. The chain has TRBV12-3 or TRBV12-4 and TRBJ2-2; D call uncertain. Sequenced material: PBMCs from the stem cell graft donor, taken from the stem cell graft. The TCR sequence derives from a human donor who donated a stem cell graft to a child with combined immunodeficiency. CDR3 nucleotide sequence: TGTGCCAGCAGTTTTGAGGCTCAGAACACCGGGGAGCTGTTTTTT. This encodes CASSFEAQNTGELFF.